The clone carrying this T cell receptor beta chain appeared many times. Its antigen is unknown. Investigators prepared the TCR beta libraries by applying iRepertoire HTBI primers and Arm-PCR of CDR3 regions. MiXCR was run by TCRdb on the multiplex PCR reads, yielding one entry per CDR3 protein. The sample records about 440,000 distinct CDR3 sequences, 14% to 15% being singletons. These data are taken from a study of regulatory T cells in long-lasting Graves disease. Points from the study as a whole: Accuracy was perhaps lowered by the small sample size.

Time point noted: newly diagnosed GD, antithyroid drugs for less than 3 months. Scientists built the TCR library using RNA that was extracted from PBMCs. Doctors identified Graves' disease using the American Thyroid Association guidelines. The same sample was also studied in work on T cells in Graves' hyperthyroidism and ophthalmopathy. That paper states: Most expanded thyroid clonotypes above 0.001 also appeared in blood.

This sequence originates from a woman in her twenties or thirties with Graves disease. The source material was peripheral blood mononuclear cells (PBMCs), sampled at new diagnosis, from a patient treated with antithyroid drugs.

The CDR3 spells CASSPGLAGARRGEQYF. In nucleotides, the CDR3 is TGTGCCAGCAGCCCAGGACTAGCGGGAGCAAGACGGGGCGAGCAGTACTTC. The V call is TRBV7-9, the J call TRBJ2-7, with 13 bases matching TRBD2. CDR1 and CDR2 (germline): SEHNR, FQNEAQ (reference sequence). The CDR3 contains 17 residues. The J segment lost 6 bases and the V segment lost 5 bases, leaving 13 bases of the junction unmatched.